The 27 T cell receptor beta chains listed next were all sequenced from one sample in a study of OX40 agonist ivuxolimab in advanced cancers. Assay used: immunoSEQ multiplex PCR; TCRdb lists only in-frame clones, some missing. Among roughly 55,000 clones listed, about 80% were seen once. Sequencing was performed on CD4+ or CD8+ T cells sorted from blood, taken in a trial of the OX40 agonist ivuxolimab. These receptor sequences come from an adult with an advanced solid tumor such as melanoma, head and neck, liver or kidney cancer.

The sample holds a few counts of this clone. The chain is built from TRBV15 and TRBJ2-4; possible D gene TRBD1, 6 bases. The V gene's germline CDR1 is LNHNV and CDR2 YYDKDF (reference sequence). V lost 1 base and J lost 1, with 11 bases in between. The CDR3 totals 16 residues. The CDR3 DNA is TGTGCCACCAGCAGAGGGAACAGGGCGGCCAAAAACATTCAGTACTTC. It codes for CATSRGNRAAKNIQYF. Drawing the rest from reference TRBV15 and TRBJ2-4, the complete variable domain is DAMVIQNPRYQVTQFGKPVTLSCSQTLNHNVMYWYQQKSSQAPKLLFHYYDKDFNNEADTPDNFQSRRPNTSFCFLDIRSPGLGDTAMYLCATSRGNRAAKNIQYFGAGTRLSVL.

V usage is TRBV27 and J usage is TRBJ2-1; 14 positions match TRBD2. From germline, CDR1 is MNHEY and CDR2 SMNVEV (reference sequence). This CDR3 spans 19 amino acids. V lost 0 bases to trimming and J lost 7 bases; unmatched junction nucleotides: 11. The CDR3 sequence: CASSLSPGLAGGSRNEQFF. Here the CDR3 DNA reads TGTGCCAGCAGTTTATCGCCCGGACTAGCGGGAGGTAGTAGAAATGAGCAGTTCTTC.

This chain connects TRBV18 to TRBJ2-1; TRBD2 is a possible D gene (5 bases). The CDR3 length is 13 residues. From germline, CDR1 is KGHSH and CDR2 LQKENI. V was trimmed by 1 base and J by 6 bases, leaving 7 bases between them. The DNA for the CDR3 is TGTGCCAGCTCACCACAAGCGGCCAATGAGCAGTTCTTC. It yields the protein CASSPQAANEQFF.

This chain links TRBV27 with TRBJ2-1; 12 bases are a match to TRBD2. Germline-derived CDR1 and CDR2 are MNHEY and SMNVEV (reference sequence). The CDR3 has 18 amino acids. J lost 1 base, V lost 7 bases, and 11 bases had no gene match. The CDR3 DNA reads TGTGCCAGCAAACCTCTAGCGGGAGGGCCAGGGTCCTACAATGAGCAGTTCTTC. Translating it yields CASKPLAGGPGSYNEQFF.

V is TRBV5-6 and J is TRBJ1-1, with 7 positions matching TRBD1. Trimming cost V 4 bases and J 4 bases; bases outside gene matches: 10. The CDR3 has 15 amino acids. Per the germline V gene, CDR1 is SGHDT and CDR2 is YYEEEE. This CDR3 is CASSLGDRTGTEAFF. The CDR3 DNA follows: TGTGCCAGCAGCCTAGGGGACAGAACGGGCACTGAAGCTTTCTTT.

The gene calls are TRBV7-7 and TRBJ2-5, with 7 positions matching TRBD1. Trimming cost V 1 base and J 5 bases; bases outside gene matches: 4. From germline, CDR1 is SSHAT and CDR2 FNYEAQ (reference sequence). The length of the CDR3 is 14 residues. In nucleotides, the CDR3 is TGTGCCAGCAGCTTAGGACAGGGCCCGGAGACCCAGTACTTC. As protein: CASSLGQGPETQYF.

V is TRBV2 and J is TRBJ1-1, with a possible D match to TRBD1 (5 bases). The CDR3 loop spans 15 amino acids. CDR1 and CDR2 (germline): SNHLY, FYNNEI. The ends were cut back, 6 bases at V and 4 bases at J, with 18 bases in the middle. Written as DNA, the CDR3 is TGTGCCAGCAGCAAAGACCGGGGGGTGGGCACTGAAGCTTTCTTT. Its translation: CASSKDRGVGTEAFF.

The chain joins TRBV19 to TRBJ1-6; TRBD1 might be the D (5 bases). The CDR3 contains 15 residues. Trimming removed 4 bases at V and 10 bases at J, with 17 bases between. CDR1 is LNHDA and CDR2 is SQIVND in the germline V gene (reference sequence). Written as DNA, the CDR3 is TGTGCCAGTAGTACCGGGACCCCCGGCGGATCACCCCTCCACTTT. Residues: CASSTGTPGGSPLHF.

The chain joins TRBV5-1 to TRBJ2-6; the D is unclear. Germline loops: CDR1 SGHRS, CDR2 YFSETQ. The CDR3 spans 19 residues. V gave up 6 bases and J gave up 0 bases, with 22 bases separating them. CDR3: CASTINDNSLTSGANVLTF. CDR3 nucleotide sequence: TGCGCCAGCACCATAAATGACAATTCTCTAACCTCTGGGGCCAACGTCCTGACTTTC.

This chain links TRBV11-3 with TRBJ2-1; 8 bases map to TRBD2. Germline loops: CDR1 SGHNT, CDR2 YENEEA. The CDR3 has 15 amino acids. V dropped 1 base and J dropped 6; count of bases not matched to a gene: 5. This CDR3 reads CASSLAGGASNEQFF. The CDR3, as DNA: TGTGCCAGCAGCTTAGCCGGGGGGGCCAGCAATGAGCAGTTCTTC.

This clone was counted a few times. This same CDR3 is encoded by further DNA sequences in the sample. The chain recombines TRBV4-2 with TRBJ2-5; 8 nucleotides match TRBD2. Germline CDR1 and CDR2: LGHNA and YNFKEQ. The CDR3 is 15 residues long. The J segment lost 1 base and the V segment lost 3 bases, leaving 4 bases of the junction unmatched. The CDR3 spells CASSQATSGQETQYF. In nucleotides, the CDR3 is TGTGCCAGCAGCCAGGCAACTAGCGGCCAAGAGACCCAGTACTTC.

This clone was recorded only once. V gene TRBV6-6 combines with J gene TRBJ2-7, with TRBD2 matching 9 bases. After removal of 10 bases from V and 3 bases from J, the junction contained 4 bases not matched to a gene. CDR1 and CDR2 from the germline V gene are MNHNY and SVGAGI (reference sequence). This CDR3 contains 12 residues. DNA for the CDR3: TGTGCCACCAAGACTAGCGGCTACGAGCAGTACTTC. Translated, it gives CATKTSGYEQYF.

The chain is built from TRBV7-6 and TRBJ2-3; TRBD2 agrees at 8 bases. V gave up 5 bases and J gave up 3 bases; unmatched junction bases: 7. The CDR3 runs to 15 residues. Germline values: CDR1 SGHVS, CDR2 FNYEAQ. Here the CDR3 DNA reads TGTGCCAGCAGCGCGCACGGGACTAGGACAGATACGCAGTATTTT. It translates to CASSAHGTRTDTQYF.

The rearrangement uses TRBV13 and TRBJ2-3; TRBD2 might be the D (6 bases). The CDR3 consists of 16 residues. The V gene's germline CDR1 is PRHDT and CDR2 FYEKMQ (reference sequence). Trimming removed 4 bases from V and 0 bases from J, with 14 bases in between. As DNA, the CDR3 is TGTGCCAGCAGCTGGGACTTTAGCGGTAGCACAGATACGCAGTATTTT. Encoded protein: CASSWDFSGSTDTQYF.

This sequence joins TRBV11-2 and TRBJ2-7; tentative D call: TRBD2 (5 bases). Trimming pared 5 bases from V and 5 bases from J, leaving 13 bases between. This CDR3 spans 13 amino acids. Germline V gene data show CDR1 as SGHAT and CDR2 as FQNNGV. In DNA, the CDR3 is TGTGCCAGCAGCCGGGATTCGCTCAACGAGCAGTACTTC. This translates into CASSRDSLNEQYF.

The CDR3 spells CASSLRIPGEAFF. The CDR3 nucleotides are TGTGCCAGCAGCTTACGAATTCCTGGGGAAGCTTTCTTT. The chain is built from TRBV7-3 and TRBJ1-1; D not resolved. The CDR3 has 13 residues. Germline assignment: CDR1 SGHTA and CDR2 FQGTGA. V gave up 2 bases and J gave up 8 bases, with 12 bases separating them.

This clone has just one count. The chain uses TRBV19 and TRBJ1-1, with 7 nucleotides matching TRBD1. V lost 4 bases to trimming and J lost 4 bases; unmatched junction nucleotides: 6. CDR3 length: 14 residues. The germline CDR1 and CDR2 sequences are LNHDA and SQIVND (reference sequence). Written as DNA, the CDR3 is TGTGCCAGTAGTAGCCACAGGGGTATCACTGAAGCTTTCTTT. It yields the protein CASSSHRGITEAFF.

The rearrangement joins TRBV5-4 to TRBJ1-2; D is unresolved. CDR3 length equals 14 residues. CDR1 is SGHNT and CDR2 is YYREEE in the germline V gene (reference sequence). With 0 bases removed from V and 1 base from J, the gap between germline ends came to 7 bases. This CDR3 is CASSLGQVNYGYTF. CDR3 sequence (DNA): TGTGCCAGCAGCTTGGGGCAGGTTAACTATGGCTACACCTTC.

The CDR3 loop reads CASSSGETGYGYTF. The CDR3 nucleotides are TGTGCCAGCAGTTCAGGGGAGACGGGCTATGGCTACACCTTC. The chain recombines TRBV6-1 with TRBJ1-2; D possibly corresponds to TRBD1 (6 bases). Germline CDR1 reads MNHNS; CDR2 reads SASEGT. Trimming pared 5 bases from V and 4 bases from J, leaving 14 bases between. This CDR3 is 14 amino acids long.

This clone ranks as medium-sized (0.01 to 0.1%). V usage is TRBV5-1 and J usage is TRBJ1-1; a weak D match, TRBD1 (6 bases). Germline lookup yields CDR1 SGHRS and CDR2 YFSETQ. V lost 0 bases, J lost 2 bases, and 20 bases lay in between. The CDR3 runs 18 residues. CDR3 sequence (DNA): TGCGCCAGCAGCTTGGTCCAGGGGAAGGGGCTAAGTAACACTGAAGCTTTCTTT. Its protein product is CASSLVQGKGLSNTEAFF.

The V call is TRBV11-2, the J call TRBJ2-2; 7 bases line up with TRBD1. This CDR3 is built from 15 residues. After removal of 5 bases from V and 6 bases from J, the junction contained 9 bases not matched to a gene. Germline assignment: CDR1 SGHAT and CDR2 FQNNGV. The CDR3 protein is CASSLGGREAGELFF. Written as DNA, the CDR3 is TGTGCCAGCAGCCTAGGGGGCAGGGAAGCCGGGGAGCTGTTTTTT.

V and J are TRBV11-2 and TRBJ2-5; 7 bases are shared with TRBD1. Germline V gene sequence: CDR1 SGHAT, CDR2 FQNNGV. Trimming took 4 bases from V and 5 from J; bases not matched to a gene: 7. CDR3 size: 14 residues. The CDR3 DNA reads as TGTGCCAGCAGCTCGAACAGGGGCGGGGAGACCCAGTACTTC. This codes for CASSSNRGGETQYF.

The genes are TRBV28 and TRBJ2-7; D is uncertain. V was shortened by 7 bases and J by 0 bases, with 10 bases between the two germline ends. This CDR3 has 13 residues. In germline, CDR1 is MDHEN, CDR2 SYDVKM. This CDR3 is CASNPMASYEQYF. CDR3 bases: TGTGCCAGCAATCCTATGGCCTCCTACGAGCAGTACTTC.

Only one count was recorded for this clone. The chain combines TRBV5-6 with TRBJ2-4; maybe TRBD1 (5 bases). Germline CDR1 is SGHDT and CDR2 is YYEEEE. Trimming cost V 2 bases and J 4 bases, with 10 bases left between them. CDR3 length: 14 residues. The CDR3 protein is CASSFQGAKNIQYF. Written as DNA, the CDR3 is TGTGCCAGCAGCTTCCAGGGTGCAAAAAACATTCAGTACTTC.

The J gene is TRBJ2-7, the V gene TRBV7-8, with D unresolved. V dropped 1 base and J dropped 6 bases, with 13 bases sitting between them. CDR1 is SGHVS, CDR2 FQNEAQ, per germline. The length of the CDR3 is 14 residues. In DNA form, the CDR3 reads TGTGCCAGCAGCTTAGATGAGACCCATGGCGAGCAGTACTTC. Encoded protein: CASSLDETHGEQYF. Based on the CDR3 plus reference TRBV7-8 and TRBJ2-7, the full variable domain is GAGVSQSPRYKVAKRGQDVALRCDPISGHVSLFWYQQALGQGPEFLTYFQNEAQLDKSGLPSDRFFAERPEGSVSTLKIQRTQQEDSAVYLCASSLDETHGEQYFGPGTRLTVT.

This clone came up a few times. The J gene is TRBJ1-5, the V gene TRBV7-2; 8 bases map to TRBD1. CDR1 is SGHTA, CDR2 FQGNSA, per germline. The CDR3 has 16 amino acids. V lost 5 bases to trimming and J lost 4 bases; unmatched junction nucleotides: 10. CDR3 sequence (DNA): TGTGCCAGCAGCCCAGGACAGGGTCGGGTAAATCAGCCCCAGCATTTT. Protein: CASSPGQGRVNQPQHF.

The chain links TRBV4-3 to TRBJ2-6; a possible D gene is TRBD1 (6 bases). The CDR3 runs 18 residues. V was clipped by 1 base and J by 2 bases, with 15 bases between them. CDR1 is LGHNA, CDR2 YSLEER, per germline. The CDR3 nucleotides read TGCGCCAGCAGCCAAGGTGCAGGGGTTGCGGCTGGGGCCAACGTCCTGACTTTC. Protein: CASSQGAGVAAGANVLTF.